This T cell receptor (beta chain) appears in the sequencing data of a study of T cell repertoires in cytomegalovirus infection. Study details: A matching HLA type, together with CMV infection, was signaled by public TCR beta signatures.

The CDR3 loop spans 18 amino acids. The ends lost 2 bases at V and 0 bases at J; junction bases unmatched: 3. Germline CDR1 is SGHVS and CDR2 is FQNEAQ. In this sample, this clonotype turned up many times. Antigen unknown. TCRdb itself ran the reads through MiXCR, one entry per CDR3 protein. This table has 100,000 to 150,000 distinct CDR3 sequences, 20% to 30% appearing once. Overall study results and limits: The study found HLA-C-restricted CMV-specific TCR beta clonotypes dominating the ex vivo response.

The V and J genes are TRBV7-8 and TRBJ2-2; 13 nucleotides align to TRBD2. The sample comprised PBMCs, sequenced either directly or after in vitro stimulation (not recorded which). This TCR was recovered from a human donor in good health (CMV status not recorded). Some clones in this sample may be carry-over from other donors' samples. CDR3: CASSLRGLAGTNTGELFF. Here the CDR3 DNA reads TGTGCCAGCAGCTTAAGGGGACTAGCGGGAACGAACACCGGGGAGCTGTTTTTT.